This is a list of T cell receptor beta chains from one sample in a study of shared clonotypes between healthy human individuals. TCRdb's copy holds only in-frame clones and misses some; the assay was immunoSEQ multiplex PCR. This table holds 2 million to 3 million clones, more than 80% found once. Sequenced sample: naive CD4+ T cells sorted from blood. The receptor set was obtained from a man between 18 and 29 years old in good health. Both conserved end residues are part of each CDR3. Each record gives: J gene, V gene, CDR3 protein.

TRBJ1-2 TRBV12-5 CASGLVPRQGEDGYTF
TRBJ2-5 TRBV28 CASLAGGRETQYF
TRBJ1-1 TRBV2 CASSQQGEGTEAFF
TRBJ1-1 TRBV7-3 CASSRTEQDTEAFF
TRBJ2-1 TRBV10-3 CAISDRGAYNEQFF
TRBJ2-1 TRBV9 CASSVDRGSLGYNEQFF
TRBJ2-7 TRBV30 CAWSGKTGATPEQYF
TRBJ1-1 TRBV10-1 CASRGHLNTEAFF
TRBJ1-1 TRBV25-1 CASTATGAEAFF
TRBJ2-6 TRBV6-1 CASSVQEMGNSGANVLTF
TRBJ2-2 TRBV28 CASSSTGATGELFF
TRBJ2-5 TRBV19 CASSPPGKGETQYF
TRBJ2-3 TRBV30 CAWSQPGLRGDTQYF
TRBJ2-2 TRBV4-3 CASSPRGSGREGTGELFF
TRBJ2-5 TRBV5-5 CASSLGGNQETQYF
TRBJ1-6 TRBV19 CASSIPQGPNGVLHF
TRBJ2-3 TRBV7-8 CASSLAAGWREGRDTQYF
TRBJ2-5 TRBV5-1 CASSLGKGGETQYF
TRBJ2-1 TRBV5-1 CASSLGDTAARFYNEQFF
TRBJ2-1 TRBV30 CAWRDLNMEQFF
TRBJ1-4 TRBV10-1 CAPGTYTATNEKLFF
TRBJ2-3 TRBV7-9 CASSQTDSHTDTQYF
TRBJ2-1 TRBV5-1 CASSFADETTMGEQFF
TRBJ2-2 TRBV11-2 CASSATSGGGYTGELFF
TRBJ2-3 TRBV7-7 CASSLGSTGRLSTDTQYF
TRBJ1-3 TRBV7-2 CASSLSGGYENTIYF
TRBJ1-2 TRBV5-1 CASGSGDRTYGYTF
TRBJ2-1 TRBV18 CASSPRTFYNEQFF
TRBJ2-3 TRBV12-5 CASGLVVEGQSHADTQYF
TRBJ1-1 TRBV19 CASSLDRGGEAFF
TRBJ1-1 TRBV4-1 CASSQDPGQGMNTEAFF
TRBJ2-1 TRBV18 CASSQLAGDNEQFF
TRBJ1-2 TRBV6-6 CASRSPVRGDYGYTF
TRBJ1-1 TRBV5-4 CASSDRNTEAFF
TRBJ2-7 TRBV5-1 CASSLAGTRGYEQYF
TRBJ1-1 TRBV7-9 CASSPRLAGLGTEAFF
TRBJ2-7 TRBV18 CASSPQGVAGAYEQYF
TRBJ1-1 TRBV11-3 CASSWGTGYTVNTEAFF
TRBJ1-1 TRBV6-5 CASSAGSNTEAFF
TRBJ1-5 TRBV5-3 CARSPSAAGINQPQHF
TRBJ2-7 TRBV10-1 CASSDPRGRVYEQYF
TRBJ2-3 TRBV6-5 CASTPAGTDTQYF
TRBJ1-3 TRBV6-5 CAIRQGSGNTIYF
TRBJ1-1 TRBV18 CASLENTEAFF
TRBJ2-4 TRBV30 CAWRVGGTNIQYF
TRBJ2-7 TRBV29-1 CSVSLNWYEQYF
TRBJ2-7 TRBV20-1 CSARDGYEQYF
TRBJ1-2 TRBV2 CASSEPTAPSGYTF
TRBJ1-5 TRBV6-5 CASSYSGFGNNQSQHF
TRBJ2-3 TRBV7-2 CASSLDSVLSTDTQYF
TRBJ1-1 TRBV2 CASETEQGGTEAFF
TRBJ2-7 TRBV27 CASSLRPGRRLAGSNYEQYF
TRBJ1-6 TRBV2 CASRGTGGAYSPLHF
TRBJ2-7 TRBV2 CASGSRIYEQYF
TRBJ2-5 TRBV28 CASSSMWWEGQETQYF
TRBJ1-5 TRBV6-6 CASEQGRSQPQHF
TRBJ1-5 TRBV19 CASSIASNQPQHF
TRBJ1-5 TRBV29-1 CSVGTGSNQPQHF
TRBJ2-7 TRBV28 CASSLVRPPVHEQYF
TRBJ2-7 TRBV15 CATSRDRGYEQYF